This T cell receptor beta chain was identified during a study of T cell responses to AZD1222 COVID-19 vaccine. Regarding this clone: Its antigen is currently unknown.

Study results and caveats: Most donors were white British, females outnumbered males, and clonal diversity was possibly underestimated.

Sequencing used immunoSEQ multiplex PCR; TCRdb keeps in-frame clones, though not all of them. The sample has approximately 130,000 clones, nearly 90% seen once. The CDR3 consists of 15 residues. Germline CDR1 reads LNHDA; CDR2 reads SQIVND (reference sequence). Trimming shortened V by 5 bases and J by 4 bases, and 17 bases separated the two germline ends. This clonotype was sampled from an adult who received the AZD1222 COVID-19 vaccine. This chain uses TRBV19 with TRBJ2-5; possible D gene TRBD2, 7 bases. The specimen was peripheral blood, collected 28 days after the second AZD1222 dose. CDR3 amino acids: CASSPFRAGAETQYF. CDR3 sequence (DNA): TGTGCCAGTAGTCCCTTCCGGGCGGGGGCAGAGACCCAGTACTTC.